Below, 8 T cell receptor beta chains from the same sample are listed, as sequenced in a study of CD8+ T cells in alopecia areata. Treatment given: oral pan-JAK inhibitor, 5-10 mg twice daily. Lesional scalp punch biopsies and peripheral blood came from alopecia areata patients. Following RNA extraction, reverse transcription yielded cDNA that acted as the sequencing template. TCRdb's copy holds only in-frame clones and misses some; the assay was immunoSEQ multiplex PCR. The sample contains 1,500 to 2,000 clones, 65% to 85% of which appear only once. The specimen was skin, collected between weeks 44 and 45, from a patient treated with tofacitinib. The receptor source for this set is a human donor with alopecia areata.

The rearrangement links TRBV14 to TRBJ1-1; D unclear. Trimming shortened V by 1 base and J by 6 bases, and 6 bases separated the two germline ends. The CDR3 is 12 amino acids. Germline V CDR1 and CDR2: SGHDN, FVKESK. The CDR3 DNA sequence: TGTGCCAGCAGCCAAGCCCGGGCTGAAGCTTTCTTT. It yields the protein CASSQARAEAFF.

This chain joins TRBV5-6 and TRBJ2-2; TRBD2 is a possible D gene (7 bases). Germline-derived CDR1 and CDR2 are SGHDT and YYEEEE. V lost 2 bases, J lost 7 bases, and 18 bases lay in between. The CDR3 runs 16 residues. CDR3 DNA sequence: TGTGCCAGCAGCTTTGCGGGGGCCCGCTCGGGCGGGGAGCTGTTTTTT. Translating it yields CASSFAGARSGGELFF. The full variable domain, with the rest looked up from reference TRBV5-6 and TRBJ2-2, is DAGVTQSPTHLIKTRGQQVTLRCSPKSGHDTVSWYQQALGQGPQFIFQYYEEEERQRGNFPDRFSGHQFPNYSSELNVNALLLGDSALYLCASSFAGARSGGELFFGEGSRLTVL.

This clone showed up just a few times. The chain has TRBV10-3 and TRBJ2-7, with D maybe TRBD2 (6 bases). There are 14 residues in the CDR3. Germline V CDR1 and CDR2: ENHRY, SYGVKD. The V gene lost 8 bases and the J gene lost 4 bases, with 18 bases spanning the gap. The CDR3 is CAIRIGAGSYEQYF. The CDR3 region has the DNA TGTGCCATCCGCATTGGGGCGGGGAGTTACGAGCAGTACTTC.

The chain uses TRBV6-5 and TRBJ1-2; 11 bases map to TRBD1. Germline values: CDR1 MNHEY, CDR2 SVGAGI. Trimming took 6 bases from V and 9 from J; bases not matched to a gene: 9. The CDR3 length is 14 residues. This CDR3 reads CASRSGQGARSYTF. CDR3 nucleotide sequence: TGTGCCAGCAGGAGCGGACAGGGGGCGAGGAGCTACACCTTC.

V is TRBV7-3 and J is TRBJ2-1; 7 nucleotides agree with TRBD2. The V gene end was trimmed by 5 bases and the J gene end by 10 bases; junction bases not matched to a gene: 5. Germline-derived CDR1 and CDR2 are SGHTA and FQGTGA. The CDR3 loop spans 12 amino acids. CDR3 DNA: TGTGCCAGCAGCCCGGGGGGACCGGAGCAGTTCTTC. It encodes CASSPGGPEQFF.

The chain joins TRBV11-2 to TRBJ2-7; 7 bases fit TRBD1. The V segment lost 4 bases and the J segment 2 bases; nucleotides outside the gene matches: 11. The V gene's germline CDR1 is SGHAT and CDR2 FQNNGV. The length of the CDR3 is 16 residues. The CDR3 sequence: CASSSTGWGQTYEQYF. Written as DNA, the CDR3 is TGTGCCAGCAGCTCGACCGGATGGGGACAGACCTACGAGCAGTACTTC.

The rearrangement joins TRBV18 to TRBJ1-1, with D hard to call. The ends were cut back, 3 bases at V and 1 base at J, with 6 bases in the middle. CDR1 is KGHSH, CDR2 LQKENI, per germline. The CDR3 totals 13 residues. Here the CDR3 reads CASSPSQNTEAFF. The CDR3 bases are TGTGCCAGCTCACCGTCGCAGAACACTGAAGCTTTCTTT.

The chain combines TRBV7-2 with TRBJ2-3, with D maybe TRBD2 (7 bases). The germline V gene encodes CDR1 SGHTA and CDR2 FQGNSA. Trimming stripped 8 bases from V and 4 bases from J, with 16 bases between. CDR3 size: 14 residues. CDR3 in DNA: TGTGCCAGCGACTTAGGGGGAGGGGCAGATACGCAGTATTTT. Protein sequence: CASDLGGGADTQYF.